The 10 T cell receptor beta chains below were found in one sample sequenced in a study of blood T cells in healthy people across ages (dated by TCRdb to the mid-2010s). Receptor amplification or capture employed 5' RACE. The run used an Illumina HiSeq 2500. A second PCR of about 6 to 11 cycles was run with a J-beta primer mix and a sample-barcoded 5' primer. The raw public reads went through TCRdb reprocessing: fastp at Q25, MiXCR clone calling, in-frame beta chains kept. Entries are consolidated by CDR3 protein sequence, retaining the most common genes and DNA. The sample table records some 850,000 distinct CDR3 sequences; under 30% of these occur just once. 3% of the sample is held by the ten biggest clonotypes. These data were also filed under a second study, of T cells of mothers and their children.

What was sequenced was blood. Receptors originate from a boy aged 5 to 17 in good health.

The V call is TRBV3-1, the J call TRBJ1-1; the D is unclear. The germline V gene has CDR1 LGHDT and CDR2 YNNKEL (reference sequence). This CDR3 region has 13 residues. The V gene lost 1 base and the J gene lost 6 bases, with 9 bases spanning the gap. The CDR3 region is CASSQGVKAEAFF. The CDR3 DNA follows: TGTGCCAGCAGCCAAGGGGTGAAAGCTGAAGCTTTCTTT.

CDR3 coding DNA: TGCGCCAGCAGCCAAGTCCGGGGGCCCCCAAGGGCCCAGTACTTC. Translation gives CASSQVRGPPRAQYF. The chain uses TRBV4-1 and TRBJ2-5, with D perhaps matching TRBD1 or TRBD2 (6 bases each). Germline CDR1 reads MGHRA; CDR2 reads YSYEKL. V was shortened by 1 base and J by 9 bases, with 18 bases between the two germline ends. The CDR3 length is 15 residues.

This chain connects TRBV6-2 or TRBV6-3 to TRBJ1-3, with a tentative D call TRBD1 (6 bases). V dropped 8 bases and J dropped 4 bases, with 15 bases sitting between them. The length of the CDR3 is 14 residues. CDR1 MNHEY and CDR2 SVGEGT come from the germline V gene. CDR3 nucleotide sequence: TGTGCCAGCTCACGAACAGGGAAAGGAAACACCATATATTTT. Translating it yields CASSRTGKGNTIYF.

DNA of the CDR3: TGTGCCAGCAGTTTATCCAGGACCGGGGAGCTGTTTTTT. This encodes CASSLSRTGELFF. The chain recombines TRBV12-3 or TRBV12-4 with TRBJ2-2; D gene ambiguous. CDR3 length: 13 amino acids. Trimming cost V 2 bases and J 5 bases, with 6 bases left between them.

This clonotype has more than one count but fewer than ten. V is TRBV5-5 and J is TRBJ2-3; TRBD1 agrees at 10 bases. Germline CDR1 SGHKS, CDR2 YYEKEE (reference sequence). This CDR3 is 16 amino acids long. Trimming removed 4 bases from V and 4 bases from J; junction bases left unmatched: 9. CDR3 DNA: TGTGCCAGCAGCGCCTCCGGGACAGGGGAGTCAGATACGCAGTATTTT. This codes for CASSASGTGESDTQYF.

This chain uses TRBV10-3 with TRBJ2-1, with D maybe TRBD1 (6 bases). CDR1 and CDR2 from the germline V gene are ENHRY and SYGVKD. The CDR3 is 13 amino acids. The V end was cut by 3 bases, the J end by 8 bases, with 11 bases between. The CDR3 nucleotides are TGTGCCATCAGTGACCAGGGGCGGGATGAGCAGTTCTTC. Amino acids: CAISDQGRDEQFF.

The chain employs TRBV12-3 or TRBV12-4 and TRBJ2-5; no clear D gene. The end of the DNA aligns better with TRBJ2-1, so the J call may be wrong. The CDR3 sequence is 15 residues long. This chain's CDR3 is CASSLGPRSSHEQFF. The CDR3 DNA reads as TGTGCCAGCAGTTTAGGCCCAAGGTCGTCCCATGAGCAGTTCTTC.

Concerning this clonotype itself: One end of the junction varies from germline; a read error may be responsible. This sequence joins TRBV29-1 and TRBJ2-3; no clear D gene. This CDR3 spans 11 amino acids. Germline CDR1 and CDR2: SQVTM and ANQGSEA. The CDR3 DNA is TGCAGCGTCCGAGTACCAGATACACAGTATTTT. It specifies CSVRVPDTQYF.

Only a few counts were recorded for this clonotype. The V gene is TRBV2, the J gene TRBJ2-1; D is unresolved. Looked up from germline, CDR1 is SNHLY and CDR2 is FYNNEI. The germline V and J ends were trimmed by 3 bases and 2 bases, with 5 bases remaining between them. The CDR3 loop spans 13 amino acids. CDR3 region: CASSEGTYNEQFF. The CDR3 DNA sequence: TGTGCCAGCAGTGAGGGGACCTACAATGAGCAGTTCTTC. Complete variable domain (other parts from reference TRBV2 and TRBJ2-1): EPEVTQTPSHQVTQMGQEVILRCVPISNHLYFYWYRQILGQKVEFLVSFYNNEISEKSEIFDDQFSVERPDGSNFTLKIRSTKLEDSAMYFCASSEGTYNEQFFGPGTRLTVL.

V and J are TRBV29-1 and TRBJ1-5, with D perhaps TRBD1 (6 bases). Trimming pared 7 bases from V and 5 bases from J, leaving 15 bases between. Germline CDR1 SQVTM, CDR2 ANQGSEA. The CDR3 runs to 13 residues. In nucleotides, the CDR3 is TGCAGCGCCGTTGGGGGCCGGGATCAGCCCCAGCATTTT. It specifies CSAVGGRDQPQHF. The variable domain in full, completed from reference TRBV29-1 and TRBJ1-5, reads SAVISQKPSRDICQRGTSLTIQCQVDSQVTMMFWYRQQPGQSLTLIATANQGSEATYESGFVIDKFPISRPNLTFSTLTVSNMSPEDSSIYLCSAVGGRDQPQHFGDGTRLSIL.